Shown below are 25 T cell receptor beta chains from a single sample sequenced in a study of T-cell memory formation after mild COVID-19. MiXCR was run by TCRdb on the 5' RACE reads, yielding one entry per CDR3 protein. The sample has around 180,000 distinct CDR3 sequences, roughly 18% seen once. Material for sequencing was PBMCs or a T cell subset sorted from them (not recorded which). The receptors were sampled from a man younger than 35 who had mild COVID-19 (a few samples of this study predate the infection). Cell type and time point are not known.

This clonotype was observed a handful of times. This chain links TRBV10-3 with TRBJ2-3; TRBD2 matches at 8 bases. Germline CDR1 and CDR2: ENHRY and SYGVKD. Trimming cost V 10 bases and J 0 bases; bases outside gene matches: 6. The CDR3 loop spans 14 amino acids. CDR3 DNA sequence: TGTGCCACCCGTAGCGGGGAAAGCACAGATACGCAGTATTTT. Translation gives CATRSGESTDTQYF.

As to this clonotype: The junction differs from germline at one of its ends, possibly a read error. The V call is TRBV18, the J call TRBJ2-1, with 7 positions matching TRBD2. The CDR3 is 14 amino acids. Per germline, CDR1 KGHSH and CDR2 LQKENI. The CDR3 bases are TGTGCCAGCTTCGATCCGGCTAGCGGACCTATTAACGTCTTC. Its protein product is CASFDPASGPINVF.

This clonotype was detected only a few times. V and J are TRBV7-9 and TRBJ1-5; 7 bases map to TRBD1. This CDR3 contains 15 residues. Germline V CDR1 and CDR2: SEHNR, FQNEAQ (reference sequence). The V segment lost 1 base and the J segment 2 bases; nucleotides outside the gene matches: 2. The CDR3 sequence is CASSLGGQGNQPQHF. DNA for the CDR3: TGTGCCAGCAGCTTAGGAGGACAGGGCAATCAGCCCCAGCATTTT.

The chain combines TRBV10-3 with TRBJ1-4, with D possibly matching TRBD1 (5 bases). Germline V CDR1 and CDR2: ENHRY, SYGVKD. The CDR3 totals 14 residues. V gave up 1 base and J gave up 5 bases, with 8 bases separating them. The chain's CDR3 is CAISEWAGNEKLFF. The DNA of the CDR3 is TGTGCCATCAGTGAGTGGGCAGGGAATGAAAAACTGTTTTTT.

This sequence joins TRBV5-1 and TRBJ2-2, with D unresolved. Germline loops: CDR1 SGHRS, CDR2 YFSETQ. V was shortened by 4 bases and J by 1 base, with 14 bases between the two germline ends. CDR3 length: 16 residues. The CDR3 DNA sequence: TGCGCCAGCAGCGTGCTGGGGTCCGGGAACACCGGGGAGCTGTTTTTT. Protein product: CASSVLGSGNTGELFF. Full variable domain (rest looked up from reference TRBV5-1 and TRBJ2-2): KAGVTQTPRYLIKTRGQQVTLSCSPISGHRSVSWYQQTPGQGLQFLFEYFSETQRNKGNFPGRFSGRQFSNSRSEMNVSTLELGDSALYLCASSVLGSGNTGELFFGEGSRLTVL.

The chain couples TRBV23-1 to TRBJ2-1; D is tentatively TRBD1 or TRBD2 (5 bases each). TRBV23-1 is labeled an ORF, and its function is uncertain. This CDR3 contains 14 residues. V gave up 3 bases and J gave up 5 bases, with 11 bases separating them. The CDR3 nucleotides are TGCGCCAGCAGTCAGAGGGGATCCCACAATGAGCAGTTCTTC. Translation gives CASSQRGSHNEQFF.

V usage is TRBV27 and J usage is TRBJ1-6, with 7 positions matching TRBD1. The V segment lost 5 bases and the J segment 8 bases; nucleotides outside the gene matches: 6. Germline CDR1 is MNHEY and CDR2 is SMNVEV (reference sequence). CDR3 length: 14 amino acids. CDR3 sequence: CASSVTGWDSPLHF. CDR3 sequence (DNA): TGTGCCAGCAGTGTGACAGGGTGGGATTCACCCCTCCACTTT.

This chain links TRBV6-2 or TRBV6-3 with TRBJ1-5; D not resolved. V gave up 3 bases and J gave up 2 bases, with 14 bases separating them. CDR1 and CDR2 from the germline V gene are MNHEY and SVGEGT. CDR3 length: 16 residues. CDR3: CASSYPTDEGNQPQHF. As DNA, the CDR3 is TGTGCCAGCAGTTATCCCACTGACGAAGGCAATCAGCCCCAGCATTTT.

The J gene is TRBJ2-1, the V gene TRBV11-2; TRBD2 agrees at 8 bases. The germline V gene has CDR1 SGHAT and CDR2 FQNNGV. This CDR3 has 15 amino acids. V lost 5 bases and J lost 7; bases outside the gene matches: 10. The chain's CDR3 is CASSPLAGRGNEQFF. DNA for the CDR3: TGTGCCAGCAGCCCGTTAGCGGGGAGGGGTAATGAGCAGTTCTTC.

CDR3 loop: CSANVPRSVEQYV. Written as DNA, the CDR3 is TGCAGTGCTAACGTCCCCCGGTCGGTCGAGCAGTACGTC. The V gene is TRBV20-1, the J gene TRBJ2-7; D not certain. Per germline, CDR1 DFQATT and CDR2 SNEGSKA (reference sequence). This CDR3 contains 13 residues. With 4 bases removed from V and 6 bases from J, the gap between germline ends came to 16 bases.

This clonotype was found many times. The rearrangement uses TRBV4-2 and TRBJ2-7, with D possibly TRBD2 on 6 matching bases. Looked up from germline, CDR1 is LGHNA and CDR2 is YNFKEQ. The CDR3 is 15 residues long. V was cut by 4 bases and J by 2 bases, with 15 bases left in between. CDR3 DNA sequence: TGTGCCAGCAGCCCCGGGACTGGGGACCCCTACGAGCAGTACTTC. This gives the protein CASSPGTGDPYEQYF.

This chain joins TRBV20-1 and TRBJ2-4; 10 positions match TRBD2. The CDR3 spans 14 residues. Per germline, CDR1 DFQATT and CDR2 SNEGSKA (reference sequence). V gave up 5 bases and J gave up 4 bases; unmatched junction bases: 5. The CDR3 here is CSAHGTSEKNIQYF. The CDR3 DNA reads as TGCAGTGCTCATGGGACTAGCGAGAAAAACATTCAGTACTTC.

The chain carries TRBV6-5 and TRBJ1-6; D is uncertain. Germline V gene lookup returns CDR1 MNHEY and CDR2 SVGAGI. The V end lost 4 bases, the J end lost 4 bases, and 8 bases lay between the germline ends. This CDR3 contains 14 residues. The CDR3 protein is CASSSRAYNSPLHF. Written as DNA, the CDR3 is TGTGCCAGCAGTTCCCGAGCGTATAATTCACCCCTCCACTTT.

The table lists this clonotype with many counts. This sequence joins TRBV11-1 and TRBJ2-1; perhaps TRBD1 as D (6 bases). Trimming stripped 5 bases from V and 6 bases from J, with 14 bases between. Per the germline V gene, CDR1 is SGHAT and CDR2 is FQDESV (reference sequence). This CDR3 has 14 amino acids. CDR3 amino acids: CASSQIGTTNEQFF. The CDR3 coding sequence is TGTGCCAGCAGCCAAATCGGGACAACCAATGAGCAGTTCTTC.

J is TRBJ2-5 and V is TRBV5-1; D may be TRBD2 (5 bases). Germline lookup yields CDR1 SGHRS and CDR2 YFSETQ. Trimming took off 0 bases at V and 5 bases at J, with 11 bases between the two ends. The CDR3 sequence is 14 residues long. The CDR3 nucleotides read TGCGCCAGCAGCTTGGAGAGGGAAGAGGAGACCCAGTACTTC. Its translation: CASSLEREEETQYF. The entire variable domain, with the rest obtained from reference TRBV5-1 and TRBJ2-5, is as follows: KAGVTQTPRYLIKTRGQQVTLSCSPISGHRSVSWYQQTPGQGLQFLFEYFSETQRNKGNFPGRFSGRQFSNSRSEMNVSTLELGDSALYLCASSLEREEETQYFGPGTRLLVL.

This clonotype was detected only a few times. The chain is built from TRBV27 and TRBJ2-7; TRBD1 aligns across 9 bases. Germline CDR1 reads MNHEY; CDR2 reads SMNVEV (reference sequence). Trimming took 2 bases from V and 3 from J; bases not matched to a gene: 5. This CDR3 spans 15 amino acids. For the CDR3, the DNA is TGTGCCAGCAGTTTAACAGGGGGCCTCAGCTACGAGCAGTACTTC. It is translated as CASSLTGGLSYEQYF.

The chain joins TRBV29-1 to TRBJ2-5; D assignment may be TRBD1 or TRBD2 (5 bases each). V lost 3 bases and J lost 2, with 19 bases in between. The CDR3 sequence is 16 residues long. Germline assignment: CDR1 SQVTM and CDR2 ANQGSEA. Written as DNA, the CDR3 is TGCAGCGTTGATCGTTACGGGGCAGGAGAACAAGAGACCCAGTACTTC. Translating gives CSVDRYGAGEQETQYF.

Comments on this clonotype: A much bigger clone sits one base away, suggesting this may be a read error. The chain is built from TRBV7-8 and TRBJ1-5; D is ambiguous. Germline CDR1 SGHVS, CDR2 FQNEAQ. The CDR3 is 13 residues long. The chain's CDR3 is CASSVGVGQHQHF. The DNA of the CDR3 is TGTGCCAGCAGCGTAGGCGTCGGGCAGCACCAGCATTTT.

The CDR3 nucleotides are TGTGCCAGCAGTGATGCACTAGCGGGGACAGATACGCAGTATTTT. Translated, it gives CASSDALAGTDTQYF. The rearrangement uses TRBV2 and TRBJ2-3; 10 bases agree with TRBD2. Trimming removed 3 bases from V and 3 bases from J; junction bases left unmatched: 3. The CDR3 is 15 amino acids. Germline lookup yields CDR1 SNHLY and CDR2 FYNNEI.

This chain uses TRBV3-1 with TRBJ1-2, with D possibly TRBD1 on 5 matching bases. The CDR3 is 14 residues long. Trimming took off 0 bases at V and 4 bases at J, with 9 bases between the two ends. Germline values: CDR1 LGHDT, CDR2 YNNKEL (reference sequence). Here the CDR3 reads CASSQERQSYGYTF. The CDR3 DNA sequence: TGTGCCAGCAGCCAAGAACGACAGAGCTATGGCTACACCTTC.

V gene TRBV11-2 combines with J gene TRBJ1-2; D remains unclear. The germline V gene encodes CDR1 SGHAT and CDR2 FQNNGV. V was shortened by 4 bases and J by 0 bases, with 6 bases between the two germline ends. CDR3 length: 13 amino acids. In nucleotides, the CDR3 is TGTGCCAGCAGCTCTGGGACTAACTATGGCTACACCTTC. This encodes CASSSGTNYGYTF.

This sequence joins TRBV5-1 and TRBJ2-7; 7 bases agree with TRBD1. The CDR3 has 15 residues. The V and J ends lost 4 bases and 2 bases, in that order; junction bases with no gene match: 9. The germline gives CDR1 SGHRS, CDR2 YFSETQ. In DNA, the CDR3 is TGCGCCAGCAGCCCGCCTGAGACAGGGACCTACGAGCAGTACTTC. Protein: CASSPPETGTYEQYF.

The V and J genes are TRBV6-6 and TRBJ1-1, with D perhaps TRBD1 (5 bases). The CDR3 is 14 amino acids. V was pared by 2 bases and J by 1 base, with 8 bases between. CDR1 and CDR2 (germline): MNHNY, SVGAGI (reference sequence). This CDR3 is CASSYDDRNTEAFF. The CDR3 DNA reads TGTGCCAGCAGTTACGATGACAGGAACACTGAAGCTTTCTTT.

This clonotype was seen many times. The chain links TRBV5-1 to TRBJ1-2, with 7 bases aligning to TRBD1. The CDR3 consists of 13 residues. Germline V gives CDR1 SGHRS, CDR2 YFSETQ. J lost 6 bases, V lost 3 bases, and 5 bases had no gene match. The CDR3 DNA follows: TGCGCCAGCAGCTCTGGACAGGTGGATGGCTACACCTTC. Amino acid sequence: CASSSGQVDGYTF.

The table lists this clonotype with a few counts. V usage is TRBV9 and J usage is TRBJ2-1, with D perhaps TRBD1 (5 bases). CDR3 size: 13 residues. Trimming removed 7 bases from V and 10 bases from J, with 18 bases in between. CDR1 and CDR2 from the germline V gene are SGDLS and YYNGEE. CDR3 nucleotides: TGTGCCAGCGGCAGGGTTGCGCAATACGAGCAGTTCTTC. Translated, it gives CASGRVAQYEQFF.